This TCR beta chain was obtained from a study of T cell responses to AZD1222 COVID-19 vaccine. The wider study: Second-dose intervals of approximately 4 or approximately 12 weeks were pooled.

The assay was immunoSEQ multiplex PCR, and TCRdb's table has in-frame clones only and misses some. This sample carries 150,000 to 160,000 clones, approximately 90% of them seen once, and the ten largest clones take around 3%. Turning to this clone: Antigen unknown.

General study findings and limits: Donors skewed white British and female; clonal diversity was possibly underestimated. Nearly half of spike-specific TCRs reportedly target variant regions that are unmutated in the B.1.351 and B.1.1.7 variants.

Germline trimming cut 4 bases from V and 0 bases from J; bases unmatched to any gene: 3. CDR1 and CDR2 (germline): MNHEY, SMNVEV (reference sequence). CDR3 length equals 14 residues. The V and J genes are TRBV27 and TRBJ2-7; 7 bases are a match to TRBD1. The clonotype was recovered from an adult in good health. The material sequenced was peripheral blood, taken on day 0 of AZD1222 vaccination. Here the CDR3 DNA reads TGTGCCAGCAGTTCGGACAGGACCTCCTACGAGCAGTACTTC. Translated, it gives CASSSDRTSYEQYF.